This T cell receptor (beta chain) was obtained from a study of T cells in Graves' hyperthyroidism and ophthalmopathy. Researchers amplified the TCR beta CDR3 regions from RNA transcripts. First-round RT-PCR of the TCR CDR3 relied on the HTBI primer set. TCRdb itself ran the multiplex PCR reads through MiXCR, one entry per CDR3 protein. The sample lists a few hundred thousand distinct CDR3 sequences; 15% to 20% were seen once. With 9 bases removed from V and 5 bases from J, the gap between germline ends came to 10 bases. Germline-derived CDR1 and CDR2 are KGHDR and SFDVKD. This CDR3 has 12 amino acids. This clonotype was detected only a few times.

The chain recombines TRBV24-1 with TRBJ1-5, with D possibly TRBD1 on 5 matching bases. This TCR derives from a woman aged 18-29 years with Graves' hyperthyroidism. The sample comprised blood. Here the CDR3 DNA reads TGTGCCACCTCCCGCAGGGATCAGCCCCAGCATTTT. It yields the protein CATSRRDQPQHF.